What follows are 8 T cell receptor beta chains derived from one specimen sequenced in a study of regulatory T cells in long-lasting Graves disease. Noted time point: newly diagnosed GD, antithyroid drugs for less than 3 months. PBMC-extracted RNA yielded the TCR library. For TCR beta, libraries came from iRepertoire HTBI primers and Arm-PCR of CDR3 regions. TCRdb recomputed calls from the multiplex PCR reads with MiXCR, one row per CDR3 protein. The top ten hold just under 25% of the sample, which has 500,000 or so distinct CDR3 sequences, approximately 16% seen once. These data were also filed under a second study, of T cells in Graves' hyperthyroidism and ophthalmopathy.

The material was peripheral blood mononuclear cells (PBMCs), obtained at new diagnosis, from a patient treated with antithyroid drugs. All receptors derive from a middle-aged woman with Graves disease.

CDR3 region: CASMLGLTNEKLFF. The CDR3 DNA follows: TGTGCCAGCATGTTAGGGCTAACTAATGAAAAACTGTTTTTT. The J gene is TRBJ1-4, the V gene TRBV7-9; D is unresolved. The CDR3 extends over 14 amino acids. CDR1 is SEHNR, CDR2 FQNEAQ, per germline (reference sequence). V lost 7 bases to trimming and J lost 1 base, with 10 bases between them.

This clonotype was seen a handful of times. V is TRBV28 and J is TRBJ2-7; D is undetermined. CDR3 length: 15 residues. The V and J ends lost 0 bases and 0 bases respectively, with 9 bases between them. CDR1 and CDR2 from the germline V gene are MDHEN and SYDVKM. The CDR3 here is CASSLWPTLSYEQYF. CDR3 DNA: TGTGCCAGCAGTTTATGGCCCACACTCTCCTACGAGCAGTACTTC.

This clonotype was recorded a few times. The CDR3 coding sequence is TGTGCCAGCAGCCGCAACCCCGGAAAGCATGGCTACACCTTC. Its translation is CASSRNPGKHGYTF. The chain carries TRBV7-2 and TRBJ1-2, with unresolved D. Germline values: CDR1 SGHTA, CDR2 FQGNSA. The CDR3 loop spans 14 amino acids. With 5 bases removed from V and 6 bases from J, the gap between germline ends came to 16 bases.

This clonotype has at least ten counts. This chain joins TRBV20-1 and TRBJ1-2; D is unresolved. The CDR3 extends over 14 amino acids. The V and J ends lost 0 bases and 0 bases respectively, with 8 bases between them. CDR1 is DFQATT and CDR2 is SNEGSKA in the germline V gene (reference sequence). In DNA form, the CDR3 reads TGCAGTGCTAGAGATGAGGGAGCTAACTATGGCTACACCTTC. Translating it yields CSARDEGANYGYTF.

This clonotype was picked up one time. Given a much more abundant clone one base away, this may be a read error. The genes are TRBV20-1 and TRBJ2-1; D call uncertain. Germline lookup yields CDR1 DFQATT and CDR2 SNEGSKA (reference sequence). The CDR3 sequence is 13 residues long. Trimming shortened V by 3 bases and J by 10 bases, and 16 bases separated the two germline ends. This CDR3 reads CSARSPSSYEQFF. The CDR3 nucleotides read TGCAGTGCTAGGAGCCCCTCCTCCTACGAGCAGTTCTTC.

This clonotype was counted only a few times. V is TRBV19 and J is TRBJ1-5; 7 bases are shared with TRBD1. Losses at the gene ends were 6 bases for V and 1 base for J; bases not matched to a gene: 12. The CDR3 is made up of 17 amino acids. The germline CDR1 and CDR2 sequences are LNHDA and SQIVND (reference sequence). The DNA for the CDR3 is TGTGCCAGTAGCCCCCTACAGGGGATAGTCAGCAATCAGCCCCAGCATTTT. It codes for CASSPLQGIVSNQPQHF.

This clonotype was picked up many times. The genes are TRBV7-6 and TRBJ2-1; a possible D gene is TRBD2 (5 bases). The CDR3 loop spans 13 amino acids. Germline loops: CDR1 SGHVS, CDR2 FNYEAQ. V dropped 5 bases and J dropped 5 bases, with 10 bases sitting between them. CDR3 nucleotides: TGTGCCAGCAGCGTCGACTACAACAATGAGCAGTTCTTC. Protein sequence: CASSVDYNNEQFF. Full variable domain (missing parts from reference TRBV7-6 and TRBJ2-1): GAGVSQSPRYKVTKRGQDVALRCDPISGHVSLYWYRQALGQGPEFLTYFNYEAQQDKSGLPNDRFSAERPEGSISTLTIQRTEQRDSAMYRCASSVDYNNEQFFGPGTRLTVL.

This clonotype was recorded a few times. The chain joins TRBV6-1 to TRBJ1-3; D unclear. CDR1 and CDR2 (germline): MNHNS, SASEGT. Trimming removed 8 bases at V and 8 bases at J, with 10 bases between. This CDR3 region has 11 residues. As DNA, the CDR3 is TGTGCCAGCTCTAGAGGTTACACCATATATTTT. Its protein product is CASSRGYTIYF.